This entry concerns a single T cell receptor beta chain. Its antigen is undetermined. The CDR3 has 15 residues. V was pared by 4 bases and J by 4 bases, with 14 bases between. The V gene's germline CDR1 is SGHNT and CDR2 YYREEE (reference sequence). The sample is drawn from a study of coeliac disease. Overall study: Refractory type I patients had normal intraepithelial cells despite over 12 months' diet failure. The study queried TRBV7-2 bias without high-resolution HLA data.

TCRdb's table, derived via immunoSEQ multiplex PCR, lists solely in-frame clones and lacks some. This sample has several thousand clones; 57% occur once, and the top ten carry approximately 9.8%. General study points: The authors judged this method unsuitable for unbiased gliadin-specific T cell detection. TRB repertoires were largely private, with most amino acid sequences found in only one sample.

The TCR sequence derives from a woman in her fifties or sixties with celiac disease. V is TRBV5-4 and J is TRBJ2-2; tentatively, D is TRBD2 (6 bases). The sequencing sample was made of intraepithelial lymphocytes from the gut. The CDR3 spells CASSRLGDPTGELFF. The CDR3 DNA reads as TGTGCCAGCAGCAGACTAGGGGATCCCACCGGGGAGCTGTTTTTT.